This T cell receptor beta chain appears in the sequencing data of a study of identical twins. Regarding the study as a whole: A cross-sectional statistical analysis, not follow-up of the same donors, supported the conclusions. Excess sharing by twins proved weaker in beta out-of-frame sequences.

This CDR3 comprises 15 residues. V was pared by 7 bases and J by 0 bases, with 3 bases of the junction left unmatched. Germline CDR1 and CDR2: SGHRS and YFSETQ. Unique molecular identifiers were present on the cDNA, and a universal primer site came from template switching. TCRdb processed the 5' RACE reads anew with MiXCR; each CDR3 protein has one entry. The top ten hold less than 4% of the sample, which has under 300,000 distinct CDR3 sequences, about 8% seen once. This clonotype occurred many times. Its target is not known. The same sample was also used in a study of yellow fever vaccine responses in identical twins.

Sample: CD8+ T cells sorted from blood. The genes are TRBV5-1 and TRBJ2-3, with 12 bases fitting TRBD2. The TCR originated in a young woman in good health. The CDR3 protein is CASRTSGDSTDTQYF. CDR3 in DNA: TGCGCCAGCCGGACTAGCGGGGATAGCACAGATACGCAGTATTTT. Full variable domain (missing parts from reference TRBV5-1 and TRBJ2-3): KAGVTQTPRYLIKTRGQQVTLSCSPISGHRSVSWYQQTPGQGLQFLFEYFSETQRNKGNFPGRFSGRQFSNSRSEMNVSTLELGDSALYLCASRTSGDSTDTQYFGPGTRLTVL.